This TCR beta chain was sequenced in a study of cytomegalovirus exposure and HLA in healthy donors (TCRdb year 2017). General notes on the study: In an earlier analysis of approximately 500 of the donors, around 300 Gb of sequence data and 117 million unique TCR beta sequences from 180 million or so T cells were reported. Among 398 genotyped donors of the cohort, an average of approximately 200,000 unique TCR beta nucleotide sequences was sequenced per donor, of which about 18% were non-productive. An early release covering around 630 HLA-typed donors comprised roughly 300 gigabases of sequencing data and approximately 85 million unique TCR sequences. The study used immunosequencing to profile the T cell repertoires of about 670 subjects and linked those repertoires to cytomegalovirus serostatus. In addition to the first cohort of around 670 subjects, a separate validation cohort of under 150 different subjects was used. Every repertoire in the discovery cohort had been generated on one and the same sequencing platform. Rather than using new phenotypic data, the later analysis identified candidate immune exposures from TCR beta sequences and from how often those sequences occurred across donors. Donor age, sex, ethnicity and CMV serostatus were collected together with the repertoire data. To decide whether each TCR beta V gene segment behaved as functional or pseudogenic, an earlier analysis of 587 of the donors relied on high-throughput TCR beta sequencing. Genome-wide SNP genotypes for about three fifths of the 666 donors were used in a later genetic analysis, which treated that subset as a discovery cohort. The number of donors typed differed by locus, with 629-630 for A, B, C, DRB1 and DQB1, around 520 for DQA1, nearly 610 for DPA1, and some 470 for DPB1. About five DR-DQ haplotypes were handled as single units for association and clustering, since linkage in the cohort was strong. The study combined high-throughput TCR immunosequencing, statistical association of individual TCRs with disease status, and machine learning to predict cytomegalovirus infection status. Of the 300 to 450 genotyped donors, roughly 85% fell in the genetic ancestry cluster associated with self-reported Caucasian donors. A later analysis re-examined previously published TCR beta repertoires from 610 or so donors and added high-resolution HLA genotyping to investigate patterns of TCR occurrence. Class I and class II HLA loci were covered by the typing at four-digit resolution. The study was designed to test whether signatures of past pathogen exposure could be identified by cataloging public T cell receptors.

Worth noting for this clone: Its antigen is still unknown. The junction differs from germline at one of its ends, possibly a read error.

The cohort was made up of roughly 670 healthy bone marrow donors. At the time of sampling, all cohort members were nominally healthy, though unrecorded immune exposures were likely present. The donor was CMV seronegative and was included in the group of several hundred seronegative cohort members. A peripheral blood sample was provided by each donor, and peripheral blood mononuclear cells were used for TCR beta sequencing. Genomic DNA was extracted from the blood cell samples with the Qiagen DNeasy Blood Extraction Kit. To prepare the library, the immunoSEQ multiplex PCR assay was applied. The multiplex PCR relied on a mix of 60 forward primers for TCR Vbeta segments and 13 reverse primers for TCR Jbeta segments. Amplification of the CDR3 region of rearranged TCR beta genes was performed with a multiplex PCR assay on genomic DNA. The amplified TCR beta libraries were sequenced on the Illumina HiSeq System as 87-base-pair reads. On the study's bioinformatics: Across the roughly 600 repertoires, a later analysis counted approximately 83 million unique TCR beta chains, 9.5 million to 13 million of which were shared by at least two donors. Raw reads were error-corrected and collapsed into unique sequences by a nearest-neighbor algorithm in which closely related sequences were merged to remove PCR and sequencing errors. V, D and J gene segments were assigned by aligning CDR3 sequences to IMGT reference sequences. For a sequence to be retained, a match of at least six nucleotides to both a V gene segment and a J gene segment was required. Rearrangements were classified as productive when the CDR3 lacked stop codons and remained in frame with V and J, and all other rearrangements were classified as non-productive. Following IMGT convention, CDR3 was defined as the stretch from the second conserved V-encoded cysteine up to the conserved J-encoded phenylalanine. Sequences without an unambiguous match to a single V gene segment were excluded from the earlier analysis of several hundred of the donors. In an earlier analysis of several hundred of the donors, V segments were called functional above 56.7% productive rearrangements and were called segregating when the between-donor standard deviation exceeded 5%. A statistical classification framework was developed to diagnose cytomegalovirus status using the catalog of TCR beta chain sequences. In a later analysis, TCR nucleotide sequences were compared against IMGT/GENE-DB human TR gene sequences so that V and J genes could be assigned. Using the TCRdist pipeline, a later analysis assigned CDR3 sequences along with most-parsimonious VDJ recombination scenarios. A later analysis defined each TCR beta chain by its CDR3 amino acid sequence plus V-gene family, and excluded reads lacking a unique V-gene family. A later analysis removed 550 to 700 highly shared, low-generation-probability nucleotide sequences to deal with suspected cross-contamination and a sequencing artifact. For each public chain, a later analysis derived a clonal expansion index from normalized ranks of inferred template counts within each repertoire. In a later analysis, generation probabilities were computed with a VDJ recombination model fitted to out-of-frame rearrangements, and the resulting probabilities were checked against IGoR. Hypergeometric tests were used in a later analysis to score TCR-TCR, TCR-HLA and TCR-CMV co-occurrence, with a repertoire-size bias correction applied to the TCR pairs. False discovery rates were estimated in a later analysis by permuting HLA or CMV assignments 20 times. In a later analysis, co-occurring TCRs were grouped using DBSCAN, with TCRdist sequence similarity added in when clustering inside HLA-allele-positive subsets. For co-occurrence clustering, repertoires with fewer than 30,000 or more than 120,000 public chains were excluded, along with about five repertoires with anomalous nucleotide sharing. The source is immuneACCESS, and TCRdb retained only in-frame sequences with V and J called. Part of the clones is not carried over; for the studies checked, unresolved V genes explain less than half of this, and the remainder is unexplained. That table is the source of V, J and clone size, and D and trimming were worked out from the DNA. The sample table holds 60,000 to 70,000 clones, of which roughly 80% were seen once. The ten largest clones capture under 3% of the sample.

For CDR1 and CDR2, the germline V gene (reference sequence) lists SSHAT and FNYEAQ. From cysteine to phenylalanine, the CDR3 is 15 amino acids long. Only CDR3 DNA is held: 45 bases, read in frame from base 1. On the study overall, not on this receptor specifically: In an earlier analysis of around 600 of the donors, most TCR beta V segments appeared in productive rearrangements about 87% or about 30% of the time, broadly matching IMGT annotations. According to the authors, the approach could potentially be generalized to other disease states and immunological phenotypes. A later analysis found that most CMV-associated TCR beta chains appeared HLA-restricted, with HLA associations seemingly driven largely by CMV exposure. In a later analysis, several top co-occurrence clusters were reported to appear linked to parvovirus B19, influenza, CMV and Epstein-Barr virus. Roughly uniform sequencing depth across donors was assumed in presence/absence analyses, although this assumption may not hold. This cohort had only TCR beta chains sequenced, and the lack of alpha or paired-chain data limited which features could be detected. At a false discovery rate of 0.05, a later analysis linked around 15,000 TCR beta sequences to specific HLA alleles. The only immune exposure information available for the cohort was CMV serostatus. Most TCR sequences were observed very rarely across donors, whereas some public TCRs were present in many individuals. V-gene and J-gene trimming of TCR beta chains was associated with a missense DCLRE1C variant in a later genetic analysis, and the association was replicated in an independent cohort. Some IMGT-functional V segments, including TRBV6-2 and TRBV6-3, could not be told apart with the 87-base-pair reads, so those segments were excluded. A group of highly shared sequence variants was considered likely to be a technical artifact of the sequencing pipeline. In a later genetic analysis, fewer N-insertions in productive TCRs were reported among donors in an Asian-associated ancestry cluster than the approximately 670-donor mean. Because some donors lacked HLA typing at each locus, the association tests relied only on the typed subset. A later analysis found that HLA-associated TCR beta chains were more clonally expanded and had lower generation probabilities than equally common non-associated chains. In both the original and validation cohorts, the classifier was reported to diagnose cytomegalovirus status with high specificity and sensitivity. Because counts were too low, roughly 18 rarely observed V segments, including chromosome 9 orphons, were left out of the earlier analysis of 587 of the donors. The study listed 164 TCR beta chains as associated with cytomegalovirus. When HLA alleles, especially DR and DQ, strongly co-occurred, attributing TCR associations to individual alleles was difficult. Linkage disequilibrium might explain the correlated functional status among segregating V segments, but an unknown experimental factor could not be excluded. In vitro tests confirmed that three of the cytomegalovirus-associated TCR beta chains recognize cytomegalovirus antigens. In a later analysis, the rate of TCR association differed among HLA loci, with DRB1 alleles having the most associated TCRs and HLA-C alleles having the fewest. A further reported finding was that TCR beta sequences accurately predicted the HLA-A and HLA-B alleles for most subjects in the first cohort.

Material for sequencing was PBMCs. Recombination connected TRBV7-7 to TRBJ2-5; 11 central bases correspond to TRBD2. The sequence was obtained from a woman aged 25-40 years in good health and CMV-seronegative. The DNA sequence is given as TGTGCTAGCAGCCTTCGGACTAGCGGGCAAGAGACCCAGTACTTC. It encodes CASSLRTSGQETQYF. Outside the CDR3, residues come from the reference TRBV7-7 and TRBJ2-5 proteins, so the full variable domain is: GAGVSQSPRYKVTKRGQDVTLRCDPISSHATLYWYQQALGQGPEFLTYFNYEAQPDKSGLPSDRFSAERPEGSISTLTIQRTEQRDSAMYRCASSLRTSGQETQYFGPGTRLLVL.